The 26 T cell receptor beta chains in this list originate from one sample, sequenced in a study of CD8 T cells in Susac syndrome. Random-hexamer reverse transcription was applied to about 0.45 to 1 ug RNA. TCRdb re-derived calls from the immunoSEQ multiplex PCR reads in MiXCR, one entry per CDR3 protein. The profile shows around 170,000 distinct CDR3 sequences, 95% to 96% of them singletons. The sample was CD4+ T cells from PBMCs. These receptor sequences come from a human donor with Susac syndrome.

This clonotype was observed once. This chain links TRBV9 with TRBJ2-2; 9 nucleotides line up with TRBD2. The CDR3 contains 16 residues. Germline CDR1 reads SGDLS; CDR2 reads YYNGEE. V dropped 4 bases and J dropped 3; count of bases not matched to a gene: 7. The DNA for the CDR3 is TGTGCCAGCAGCTCACAGACTAGCGGTCACACCGGGGAGCTGTTTTTT. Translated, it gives CASSSQTSGHTGELFF.

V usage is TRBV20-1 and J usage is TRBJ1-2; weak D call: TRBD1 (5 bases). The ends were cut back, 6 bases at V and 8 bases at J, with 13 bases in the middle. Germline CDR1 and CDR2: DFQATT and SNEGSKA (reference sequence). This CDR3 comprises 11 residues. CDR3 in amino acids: CSAPRDSGYTF. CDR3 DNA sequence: TGCAGTGCCCCCAGGGATTCGGGCTACACCTTC.

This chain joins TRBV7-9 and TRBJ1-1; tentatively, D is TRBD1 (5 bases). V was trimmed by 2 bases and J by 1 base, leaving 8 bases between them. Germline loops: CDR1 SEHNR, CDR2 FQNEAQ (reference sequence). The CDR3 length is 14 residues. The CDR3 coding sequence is TGTGCCAGCAGCTTACAGGGTAGGAACACTGAAGCTTTCTTT. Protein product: CASSLQGRNTEAFF.

This chain's CDR3 is CASRVTGNTIYF. Here the CDR3 DNA reads TGTGCCAGCCGGGTTACTGGAAACACCATATATTTT. The chain employs TRBV2 and TRBJ1-3; D ambiguous. The CDR3 consists of 12 residues. Germline CDR1 and CDR2: SNHLY and FYNNEI. V lost 8 bases, J lost 2 bases, and 7 bases lay in between.

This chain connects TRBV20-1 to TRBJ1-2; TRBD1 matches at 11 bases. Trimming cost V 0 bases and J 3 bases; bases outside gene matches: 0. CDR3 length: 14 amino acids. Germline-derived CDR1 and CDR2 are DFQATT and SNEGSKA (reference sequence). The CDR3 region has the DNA TGCAGTGCTAGAGAGGACAGGGGGCACTATGGCTACACCTTC. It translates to CSAREDRGHYGYTF.

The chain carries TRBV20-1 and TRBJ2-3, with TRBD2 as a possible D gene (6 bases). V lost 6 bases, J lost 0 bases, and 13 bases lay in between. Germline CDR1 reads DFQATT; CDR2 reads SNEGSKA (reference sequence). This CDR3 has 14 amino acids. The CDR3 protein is CSASPLASTDTQYF. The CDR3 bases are TGCAGTGCCTCGCCACTAGCTAGCACAGATACGCAGTATTTT.

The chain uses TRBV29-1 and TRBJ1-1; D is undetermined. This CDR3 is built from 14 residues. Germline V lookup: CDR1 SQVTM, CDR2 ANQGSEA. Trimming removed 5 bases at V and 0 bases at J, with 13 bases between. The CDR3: CSVTPGRMNTEAFF. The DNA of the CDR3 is TGCAGCGTTACGCCAGGTCGAATGAACACTGAAGCTTTCTTT.

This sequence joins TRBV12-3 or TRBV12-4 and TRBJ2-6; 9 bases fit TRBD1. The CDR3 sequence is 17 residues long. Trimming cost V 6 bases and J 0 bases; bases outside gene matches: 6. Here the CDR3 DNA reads TGTGCCAGCAGGTCCGGGACAGGGAGCTCTGGGGCCAACGTCCTGACTTTC. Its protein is CASRSGTGSSGANVLTF.

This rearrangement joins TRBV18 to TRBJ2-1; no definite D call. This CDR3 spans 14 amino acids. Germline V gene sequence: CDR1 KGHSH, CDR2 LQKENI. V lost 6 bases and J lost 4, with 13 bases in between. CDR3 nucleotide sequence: TGTGCCAGCTCGCCGGCCTACGGATACAATGAGCAGTTCTTC. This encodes CASSPAYGYNEQFF.

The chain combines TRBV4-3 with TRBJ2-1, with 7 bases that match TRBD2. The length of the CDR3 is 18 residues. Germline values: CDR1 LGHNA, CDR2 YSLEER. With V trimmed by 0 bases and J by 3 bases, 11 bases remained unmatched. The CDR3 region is CASSQDFGASGYYNEQFF. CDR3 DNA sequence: TGCGCCAGCAGCCAAGATTTTGGAGCTAGCGGATACTACAATGAGCAGTTCTTC.

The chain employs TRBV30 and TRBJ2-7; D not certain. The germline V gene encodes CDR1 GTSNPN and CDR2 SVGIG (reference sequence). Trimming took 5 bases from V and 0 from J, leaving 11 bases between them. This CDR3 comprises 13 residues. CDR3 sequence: CAWSRTYSYEQYF. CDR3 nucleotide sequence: TGTGCCTGGTCCCGGACCTACTCCTACGAGCAGTACTTC.

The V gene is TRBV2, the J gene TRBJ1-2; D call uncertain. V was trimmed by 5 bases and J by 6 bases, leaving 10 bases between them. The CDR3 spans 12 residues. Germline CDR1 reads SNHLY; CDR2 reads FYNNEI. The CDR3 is CASSSLRDGYTF. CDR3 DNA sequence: TGTGCCAGCAGTTCACTTCGCGATGGCTACACCTTC.

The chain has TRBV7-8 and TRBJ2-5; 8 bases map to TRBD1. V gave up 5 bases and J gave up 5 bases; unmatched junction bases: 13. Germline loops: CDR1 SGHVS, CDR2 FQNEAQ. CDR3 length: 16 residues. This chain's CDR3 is CASSKRRQGPGETQYF. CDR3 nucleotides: TGTGCCAGCAGCAAACGTAGACAGGGGCCGGGGGAGACCCAGTACTTC.

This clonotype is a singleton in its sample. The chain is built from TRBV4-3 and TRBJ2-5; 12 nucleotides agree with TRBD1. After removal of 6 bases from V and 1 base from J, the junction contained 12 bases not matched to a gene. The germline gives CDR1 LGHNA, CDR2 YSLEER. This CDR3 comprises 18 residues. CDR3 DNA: TGCGCCAGCAGTCCCGGGACAGGGGGCCAGGTGACCCAAGAGACCCAGTACTTC. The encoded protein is CASSPGTGGQVTQETQYF.

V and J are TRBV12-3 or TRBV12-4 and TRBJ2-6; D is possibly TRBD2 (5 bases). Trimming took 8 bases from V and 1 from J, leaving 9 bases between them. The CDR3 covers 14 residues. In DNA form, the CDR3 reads TGTGCCAGCCCTCGGGAATCTGGGGCCAACGTCCTGACTTTC. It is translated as CASPRESGANVLTF.

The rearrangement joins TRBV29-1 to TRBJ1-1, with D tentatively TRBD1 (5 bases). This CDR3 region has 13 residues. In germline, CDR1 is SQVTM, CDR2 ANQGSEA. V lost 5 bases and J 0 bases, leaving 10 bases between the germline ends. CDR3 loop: CSVRDRLNTEAFF. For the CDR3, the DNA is TGCAGCGTTCGAGACAGACTGAACACTGAAGCTTTCTTT. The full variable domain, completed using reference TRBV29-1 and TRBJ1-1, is SAVISQKPSRDICQRGTSLTIQCQVDSQVTMMFWYRQQPGQSLTLIATANQGSEATYESGFVIDKFPISRPNLTFSTLTVSNMSPEDSSIYLCSVRDRLNTEAFFGQGTRLTVV.

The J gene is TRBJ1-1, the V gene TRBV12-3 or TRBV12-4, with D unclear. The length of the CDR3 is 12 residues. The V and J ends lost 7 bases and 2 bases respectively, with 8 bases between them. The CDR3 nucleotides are TGTGCCAGCAATCGTCCTAACACTGAAGCTTTCTTT. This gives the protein CASNRPNTEAFF.

The CDR3: CASSQMGQGNTIYF. The CDR3, as DNA: TGTGCCAGCAGCCAAATGGGACAGGGAAACACCATATATTTT. The chain has TRBV4-2 and TRBJ1-3; 7 bases agree with TRBD1. The CDR3 is made up of 14 amino acids. J was trimmed by 4 bases and V by 2 bases; bases with no gene match: 2. CDR1 and CDR2 from the germline V gene are LGHNA and YNFKEQ.

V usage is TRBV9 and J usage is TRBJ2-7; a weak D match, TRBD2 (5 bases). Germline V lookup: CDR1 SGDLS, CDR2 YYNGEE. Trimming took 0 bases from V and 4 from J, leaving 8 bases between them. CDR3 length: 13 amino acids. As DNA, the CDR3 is TGTGCCAGCAGCGTAGATACGGGGTACGAGCAGTACTTC. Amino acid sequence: CASSVDTGYEQYF.

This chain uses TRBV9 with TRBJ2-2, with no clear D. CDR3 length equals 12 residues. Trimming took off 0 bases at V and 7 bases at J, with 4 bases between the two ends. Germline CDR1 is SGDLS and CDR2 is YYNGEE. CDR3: CASSVVGGELFF. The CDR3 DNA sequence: TGTGCCAGCAGCGTAGTCGGCGGGGAGCTGTTTTTT.

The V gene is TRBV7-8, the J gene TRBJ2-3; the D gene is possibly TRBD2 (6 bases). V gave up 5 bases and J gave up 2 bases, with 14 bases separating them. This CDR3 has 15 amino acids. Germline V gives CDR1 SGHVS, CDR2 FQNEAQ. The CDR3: CASSPLGGDTDTQYF. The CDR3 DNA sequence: TGTGCCAGCAGCCCATTGGGGGGAGACACAGATACGCAGTATTTT.

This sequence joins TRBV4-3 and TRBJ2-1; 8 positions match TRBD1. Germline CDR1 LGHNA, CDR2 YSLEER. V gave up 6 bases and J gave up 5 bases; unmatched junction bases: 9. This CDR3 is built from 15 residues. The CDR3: CASRNGQGFDNEQFF. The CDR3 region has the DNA TGCGCCAGCAGGAACGGACAGGGTTTTGACAATGAGCAGTTCTTC.

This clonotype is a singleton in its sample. Written as DNA, the CDR3 is TGCGCCAGCAGCCAAGATGCAGGAGATACGCAGTATTTT. This codes for CASSQDAGDTQYF. The genes are TRBV4-3 and TRBJ2-3; D ambiguous. Trimming left V 0 bases short and J 5 bases short, with 6 bases between. The CDR3 has 13 residues. Germline values: CDR1 LGHNA, CDR2 YSLEER.

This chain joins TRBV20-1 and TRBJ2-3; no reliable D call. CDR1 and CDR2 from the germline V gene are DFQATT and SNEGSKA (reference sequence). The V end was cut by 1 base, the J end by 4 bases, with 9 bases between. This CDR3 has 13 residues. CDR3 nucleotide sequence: TGCAGTGCTAGAGGGAGTCGAGCAGATACGCAGTATTTT. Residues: CSARGSRADTQYF.

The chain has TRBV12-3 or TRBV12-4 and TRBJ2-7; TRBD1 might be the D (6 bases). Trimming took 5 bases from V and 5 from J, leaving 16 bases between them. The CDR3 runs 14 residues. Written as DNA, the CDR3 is TGTGCCAGCAGTGCCCAGACAGGCCCGCACGAGCAGTACTTC. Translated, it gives CASSAQTGPHEQYF.

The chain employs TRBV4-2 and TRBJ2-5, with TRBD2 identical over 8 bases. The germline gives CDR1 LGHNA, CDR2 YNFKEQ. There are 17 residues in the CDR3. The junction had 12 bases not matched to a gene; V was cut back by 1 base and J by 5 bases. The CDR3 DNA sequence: TGTGCCAGCAGCCAAGCTTCGAGCGGGAGCGCGGCGGAGACCCAGTACTTC. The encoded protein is CASSQASSGSAAETQYF.